This T cell receptor beta chain was recovered during a study of response to subunit inactivated influenza vaccine. Study-wide results and caveats: There was a suggestion from the authors that each seasonal influenza vaccination recruits few new T cells.

A single record per CDR3 protein comes from TCRdb applying MiXCR to the RT-PCR reads. Of a few hundred thousand distinct CDR3 sequences listed, approximately 15% are singletons. This CDR3 has 14 amino acids. Trimming removed 8 bases from V and 6 bases from J; junction bases left unmatched: 7. About this clonotype itself: Its antigen is still unknown.

The origin of this receptor is a man over 45 who received an inactivated influenza vaccine. This rearrangement joins TRBV12-3 or TRBV12-4 to TRBJ2-7; 13 positions agree with TRBD2. The material sequenced was PBMCs from blood, taken 11 to 12 days after vaccination. The CDR3 spells CASCPTSGRSEQYF. CDR3 coding DNA: TGTGCCAGCTGCCCGACTAGCGGGAGGAGCGAGCAGTACTTC.